This is a list of T cell receptor beta chains from one sample in a study of control samples from healthy donors and cancer patients. Only in-frame clones appear in the TCRdb table, and some are missing; sequencing was by immunoSEQ multiplex PCR. The repertoire holds approximately 52,000 clones, with roughly 90% as singletons. The material sequenced was blood. These receptors came from a man aged 45-65 years in good health. Each CDR3 is given with its conserved first and last residue. A D gene is named only where the DNA matches it firmly. A clone size is listed for some rows: how often the clone was seen (once, few, many), or a class if it is expanded.

d_call,v_call,j_call,clone_size,cdr3_nt,cdr3_aa
TRBD2,TRBV3-1/TRBV3-2,TRBJ2-1,NA,TGTGCCAGCAGCCCGCGGCGCGGGGGGGATGAGCAGTTCTTC,CASSPRRGGDEQFF
NA,TRBV4-3,TRBJ2-7,NA,TGCGCCAGCAGCCCCACCTTGGGCGGAACCTACGAGCAGTACTTC,CASSPTLGGTYEQYF
NA,TRBV4-1,TRBJ2-5,NA,TGCGCCAGCAGCCAAGACGTTAAGACCCAGTACTTC,CASSQDVKTQYF
TRBD1,TRBV11-2,TRBJ1-5,NA,TGTGCCAGCAGCCTAACAGGGGTCAATCAGCCCCAGCATTTT,CASSLTGVNQPQHF
NA,TRBV4-2,TRBJ1-1,NA,TGTGCCAGCAGCCAAGTGGTAGGGGCCGCTGAAGCTTTCTTT,CASSQVVGAAEAFF
NA,TRBV6-5,TRBJ2-4,NA,TGTGCCAGCAGCCCCTCGAACGTGGCCAAAAACATTCAGTACTTC,CASSPSNVAKNIQYF
NA,TRBV27,TRBJ1-6,NA,TGTGCCAGCAGTGCGGAAGGGACTCACCTGGGCTCACCCCTCCACTTT,CASSAEGTHLGSPLHF
TRBD2,TRBV30,TRBJ2-5,once,TGTGCCTGGAGTCCTCCGACTAGCGGGAGGGCCTGGGGGCAAGAGGAGACCCAGTACTTC,CAWSPPTSGRAWGQEETQYF
NA,TRBV27,TRBJ1-2,NA,TGTGCCAGCAGTTGGGAGGGGACGGGGGGCTACACCTTC,CASSWEGTGGYTF
TRBD2,TRBV4-3,TRBJ2-1,NA,TGCGCCAGCAGCCAAGAACGGGAGGGAGGGATCTACAATGAGCAGTTCTTC,CASSQEREGGIYNEQFF